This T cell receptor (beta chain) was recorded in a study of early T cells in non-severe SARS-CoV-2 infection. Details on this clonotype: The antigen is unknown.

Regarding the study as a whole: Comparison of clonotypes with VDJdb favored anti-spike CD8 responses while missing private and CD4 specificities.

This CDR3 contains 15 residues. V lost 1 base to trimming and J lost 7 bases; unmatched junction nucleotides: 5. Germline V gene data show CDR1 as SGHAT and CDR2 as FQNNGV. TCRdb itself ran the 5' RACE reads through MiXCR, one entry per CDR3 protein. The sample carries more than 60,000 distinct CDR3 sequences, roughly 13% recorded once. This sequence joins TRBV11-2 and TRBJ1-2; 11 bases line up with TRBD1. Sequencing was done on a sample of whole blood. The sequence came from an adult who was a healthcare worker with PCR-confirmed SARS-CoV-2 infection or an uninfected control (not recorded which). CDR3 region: CASSLAGQGAGGYTF. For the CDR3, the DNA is TGTGCCAGCAGCTTAGCCGGACAGGGGGCTGGTGGCTACACCTTC.